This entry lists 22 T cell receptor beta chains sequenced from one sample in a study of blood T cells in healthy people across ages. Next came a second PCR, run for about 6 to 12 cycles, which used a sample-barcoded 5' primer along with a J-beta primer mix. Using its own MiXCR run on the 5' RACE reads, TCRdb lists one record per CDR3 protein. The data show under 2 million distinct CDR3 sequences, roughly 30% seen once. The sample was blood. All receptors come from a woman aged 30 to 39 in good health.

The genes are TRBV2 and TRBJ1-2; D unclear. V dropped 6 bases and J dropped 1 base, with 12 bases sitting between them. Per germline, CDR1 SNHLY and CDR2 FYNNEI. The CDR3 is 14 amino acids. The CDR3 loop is CASRGTVGNYGYTF. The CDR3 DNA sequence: TGTGCCAGCAGGGGAACAGTCGGTAACTATGGCTACACCTTC.

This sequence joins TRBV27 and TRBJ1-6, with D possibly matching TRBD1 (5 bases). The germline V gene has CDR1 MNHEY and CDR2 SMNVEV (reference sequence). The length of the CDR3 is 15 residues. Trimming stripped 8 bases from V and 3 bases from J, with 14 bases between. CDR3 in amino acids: CASGQNRFYNSPLHF. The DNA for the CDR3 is TGTGCCAGCGGCCAAAACAGGTTCTATAATTCACCCCTCCACTTT.

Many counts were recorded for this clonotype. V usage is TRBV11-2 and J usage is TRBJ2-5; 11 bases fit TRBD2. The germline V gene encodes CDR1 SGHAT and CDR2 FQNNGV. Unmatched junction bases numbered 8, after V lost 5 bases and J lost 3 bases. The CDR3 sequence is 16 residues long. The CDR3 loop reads CASSLKPGLAEETQYF. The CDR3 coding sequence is TGTGCCAGCAGCCTAAAGCCGGGACTAGCGGAAGAGACCCAGTACTTC.

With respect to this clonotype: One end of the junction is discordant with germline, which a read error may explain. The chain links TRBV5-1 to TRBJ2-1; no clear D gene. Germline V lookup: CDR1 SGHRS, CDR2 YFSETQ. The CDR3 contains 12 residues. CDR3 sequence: CAGSMGGGEQFF. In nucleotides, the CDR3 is TGCGCCGGCAGCATGGGCGGCGGTGAGCAGTTCTTC.

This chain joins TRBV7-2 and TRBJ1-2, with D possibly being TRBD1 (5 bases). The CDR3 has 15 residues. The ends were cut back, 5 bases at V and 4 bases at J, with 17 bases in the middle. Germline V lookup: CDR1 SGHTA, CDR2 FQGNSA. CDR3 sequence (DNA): TGTGCCAGCAGCCCAAGGGAGGGGCGAAGCTATGGCTACACCTTC. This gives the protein CASSPREGRSYGYTF.

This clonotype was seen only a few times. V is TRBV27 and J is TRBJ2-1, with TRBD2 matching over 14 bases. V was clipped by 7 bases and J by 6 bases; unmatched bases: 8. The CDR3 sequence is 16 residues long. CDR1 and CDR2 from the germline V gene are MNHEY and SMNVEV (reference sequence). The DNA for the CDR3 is TGTGCCAGCACCAGAGGGACTAGCGGGAGTTCCAATGAGCAGTTCTTC. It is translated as CASTRGTSGSSNEQFF.

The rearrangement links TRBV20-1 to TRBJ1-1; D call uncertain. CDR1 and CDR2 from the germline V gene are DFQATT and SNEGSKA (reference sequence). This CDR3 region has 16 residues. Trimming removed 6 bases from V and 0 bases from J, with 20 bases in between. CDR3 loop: CSAFSGVGFMNTEAFF. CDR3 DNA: TGCAGTGCCTTTAGCGGGGTGGGGTTCATGAACACTGAAGCTTTCTTT.

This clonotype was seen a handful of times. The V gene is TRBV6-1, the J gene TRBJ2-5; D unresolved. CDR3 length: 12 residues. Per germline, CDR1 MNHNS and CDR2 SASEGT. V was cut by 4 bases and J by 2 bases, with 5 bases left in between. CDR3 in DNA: TGTGCCAGCAGTGCTTTACAAGAGACCCAGTACTTC. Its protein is CASSALQETQYF.

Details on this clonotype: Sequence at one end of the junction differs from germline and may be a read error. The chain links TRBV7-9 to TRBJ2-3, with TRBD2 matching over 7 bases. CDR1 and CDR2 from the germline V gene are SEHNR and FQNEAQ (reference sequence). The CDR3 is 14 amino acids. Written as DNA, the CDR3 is TGTACCAGCAGCTTCCAGCGGGAAGCAGATACGCAGTATTTT. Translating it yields CTSSFQREADTQYF. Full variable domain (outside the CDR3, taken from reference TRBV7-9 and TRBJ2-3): DTGVSQNPRHKITKRGQNVTFRCDPISEHNRLYWYRQTLGQGPEFLTYFQNEAQLEKSRLLSDRFSAERPKGSFSTLEIQRTEQGDSAMYLCTSSFQREADTQYFGPGTRLTVL.

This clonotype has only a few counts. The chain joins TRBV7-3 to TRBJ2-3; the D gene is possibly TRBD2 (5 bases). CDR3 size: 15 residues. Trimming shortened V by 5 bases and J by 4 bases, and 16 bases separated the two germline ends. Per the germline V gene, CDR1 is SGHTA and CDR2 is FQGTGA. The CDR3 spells CASSATLGFPDTQYF. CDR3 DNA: TGTGCCAGCAGCGCAACACTAGGGTTCCCAGATACGCAGTATTTT.

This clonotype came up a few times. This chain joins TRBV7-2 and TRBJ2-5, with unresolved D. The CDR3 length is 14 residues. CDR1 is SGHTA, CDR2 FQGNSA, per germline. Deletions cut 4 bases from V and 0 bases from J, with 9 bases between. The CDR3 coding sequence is TGTGCCAGCAGCTCCCATCTGTACCAAGAGACCCAGTACTTC. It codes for CASSSHLYQETQYF. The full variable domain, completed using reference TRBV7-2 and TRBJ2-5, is GAGVSQSPSNKVTEKGKDVELRCDPISGHTALYWYRQSLGQGLEFLIYFQGNSAPDKSGLPSDRFSAERTGGSVSTLTIQRTQQEDSAVYLCASSSHLYQETQYFGPGTRLLVL.

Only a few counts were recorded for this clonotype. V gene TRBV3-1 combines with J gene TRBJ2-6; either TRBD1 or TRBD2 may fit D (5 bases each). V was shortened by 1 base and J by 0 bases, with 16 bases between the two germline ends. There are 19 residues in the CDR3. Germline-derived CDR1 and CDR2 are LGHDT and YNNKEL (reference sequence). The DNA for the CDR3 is TGTGCCAGCAGCCAAGTGCCTCCGGGACGAGTCTCTGGGGCCAACGTCCTGACTTTC. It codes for CASSQVPPGRVSGANVLTF.

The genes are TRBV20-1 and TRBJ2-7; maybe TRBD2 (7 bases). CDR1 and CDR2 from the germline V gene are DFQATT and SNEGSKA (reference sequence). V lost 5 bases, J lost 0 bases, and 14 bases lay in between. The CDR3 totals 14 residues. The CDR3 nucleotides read TGCAGTGCTGGCGGCGGGGGCCGCTCCTACGAGCAGTACTTC. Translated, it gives CSAGGGGRSYEQYF.

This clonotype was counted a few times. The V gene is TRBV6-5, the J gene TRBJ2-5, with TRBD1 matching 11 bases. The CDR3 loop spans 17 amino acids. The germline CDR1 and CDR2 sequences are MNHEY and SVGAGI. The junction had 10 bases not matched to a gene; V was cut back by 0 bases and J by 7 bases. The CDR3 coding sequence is TGTGCCAGCAGTTACTCGGCAGGACAGGGGGCCAGGGGGACCCAGTACTTC. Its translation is CASSYSAGQGARGTQYF.

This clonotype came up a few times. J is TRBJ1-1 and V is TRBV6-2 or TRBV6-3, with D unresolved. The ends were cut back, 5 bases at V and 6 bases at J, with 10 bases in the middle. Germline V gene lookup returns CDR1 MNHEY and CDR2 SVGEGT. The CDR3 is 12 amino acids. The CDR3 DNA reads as TGTGCCAGCAGTAATGGAATACCTGAAGCTTTCTTT. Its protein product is CASSNGIPEAFF.

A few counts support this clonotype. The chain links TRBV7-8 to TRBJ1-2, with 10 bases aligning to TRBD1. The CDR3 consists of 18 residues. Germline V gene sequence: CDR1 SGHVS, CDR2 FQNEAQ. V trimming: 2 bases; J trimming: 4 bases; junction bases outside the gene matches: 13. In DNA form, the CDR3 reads TGTGCCAGCAGCTTATGGGGGTCAGGGACAGGGGAAATCTATGGCTACACCTTC. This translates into CASSLWGSGTGEIYGYTF.

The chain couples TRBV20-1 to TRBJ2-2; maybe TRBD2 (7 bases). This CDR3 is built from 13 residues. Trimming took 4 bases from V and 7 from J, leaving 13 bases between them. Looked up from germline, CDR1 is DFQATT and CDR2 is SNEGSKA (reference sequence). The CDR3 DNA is TGCAGTGCTAAGGGGGGGGTCTTCGGGGAGCTGTTTTTT. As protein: CSAKGGVFGELFF.

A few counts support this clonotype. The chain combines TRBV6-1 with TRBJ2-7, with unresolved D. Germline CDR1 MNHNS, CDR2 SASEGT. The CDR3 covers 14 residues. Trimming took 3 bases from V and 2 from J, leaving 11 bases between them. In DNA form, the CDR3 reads TGTGCCAGCAGTGAGATCCCAGGAACCTACGAGCAGTACTTC. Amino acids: CASSEIPGTYEQYF.

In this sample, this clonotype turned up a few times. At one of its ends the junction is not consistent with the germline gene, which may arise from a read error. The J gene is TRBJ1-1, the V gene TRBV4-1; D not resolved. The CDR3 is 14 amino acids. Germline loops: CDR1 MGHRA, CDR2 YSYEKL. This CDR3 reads CASSQRPVNPEAFF. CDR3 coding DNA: TGCGCCAGCAGCCAAAGGCCAGTGAACCCTGAAGCTTTCTTT.

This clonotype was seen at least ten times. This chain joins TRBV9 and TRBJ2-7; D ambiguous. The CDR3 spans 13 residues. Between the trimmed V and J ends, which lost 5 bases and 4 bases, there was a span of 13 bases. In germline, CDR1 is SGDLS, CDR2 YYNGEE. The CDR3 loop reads CASSVSGTYEQYF. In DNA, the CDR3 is TGTGCCAGCAGTGTTTCAGGAACTTACGAGCAGTACTTC.

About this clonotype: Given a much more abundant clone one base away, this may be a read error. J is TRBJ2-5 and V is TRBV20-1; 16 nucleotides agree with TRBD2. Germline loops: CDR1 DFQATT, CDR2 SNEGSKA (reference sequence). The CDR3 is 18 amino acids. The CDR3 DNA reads TGCAGTACTAGAGATCCGGGACTAGCGGGGGGGCGCGGAGAGACCCAGTACTTC. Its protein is CSTRDPGLAGGRGETQYF.

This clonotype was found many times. Here the CDR3 reads CSVASGRDEQYF. In DNA, the CDR3 is TGCAGCGTTGCTAGCGGGAGGGACGAGCAGTACTTC. The rearrangement uses TRBV29-1 and TRBJ2-7; 12 nucleotides line up with TRBD2. After removal of 4 bases from V and 5 bases from J, the junction contained 0 bases not matched to a gene. Germline values: CDR1 SQVTM, CDR2 ANQGSEA. This CDR3 has 12 amino acids.